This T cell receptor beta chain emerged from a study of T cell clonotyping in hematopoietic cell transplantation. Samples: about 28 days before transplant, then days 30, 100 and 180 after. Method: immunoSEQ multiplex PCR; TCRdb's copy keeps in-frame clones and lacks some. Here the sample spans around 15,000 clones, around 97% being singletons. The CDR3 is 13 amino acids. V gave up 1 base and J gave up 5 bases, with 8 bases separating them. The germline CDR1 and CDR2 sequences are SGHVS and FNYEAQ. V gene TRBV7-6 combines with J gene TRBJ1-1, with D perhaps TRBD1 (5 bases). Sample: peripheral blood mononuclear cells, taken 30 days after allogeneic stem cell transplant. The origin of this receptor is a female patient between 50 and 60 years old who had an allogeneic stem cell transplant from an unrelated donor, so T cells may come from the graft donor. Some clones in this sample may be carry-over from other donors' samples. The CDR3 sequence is CASSLEKGTEAFF. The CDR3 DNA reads TGTGCCAGCAGCTTAGAAAAGGGGACTGAAGCTTTCTTT.